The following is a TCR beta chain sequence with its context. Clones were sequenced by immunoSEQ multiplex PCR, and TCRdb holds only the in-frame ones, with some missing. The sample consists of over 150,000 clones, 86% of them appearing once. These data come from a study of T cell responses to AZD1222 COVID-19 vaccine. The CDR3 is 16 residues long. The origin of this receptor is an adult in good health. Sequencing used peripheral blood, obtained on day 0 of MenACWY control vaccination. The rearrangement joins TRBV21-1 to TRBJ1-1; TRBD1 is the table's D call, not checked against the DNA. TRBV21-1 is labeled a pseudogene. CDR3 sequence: CASSNVVQVSNTEAFF. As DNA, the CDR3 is TGTGCCAGCAGCAATGTCGTTCAGGTTTCGAACACTGAAGCTTTCTTT.